Below, 14 T cell receptor beta chains from the same sample are listed, as sequenced in a study of regulatory T cells in long-lasting Graves disease. Time point meaning: persistent/refractory GD, antithyroid drugs over 5 years with positive TRAb. From PBMCs, RNA was extracted and then used to make the TCR library. Through Arm-PCR of CDR3 regions and iRepertoire HTBI primers, TCR beta libraries were built. TCRdb re-derived calls from the multiplex PCR reads in MiXCR, one entry per CDR3 protein. The table has 300,000 to 500,000 distinct CDR3 sequences, about 20% seen once. This sample comprised peripheral blood mononuclear cells (PBMCs), obtained when the disease was refractory, from a patient treated with antithyroid drugs. All receptors come from a female donor with Graves disease.

This clonotype has just a few counts. The V call is TRBV7-9, the J call TRBJ2-2, with 8 nucleotides matching TRBD2. Germline CDR1 reads SEHNR; CDR2 reads FQNEAQ (reference sequence). The CDR3 loop spans 16 amino acids. The trim removed 3 bases at V and 3 bases at J, leaving 6 bases unmatched. CDR3 DNA: TGTGCCAGCAGCTTGACCGGGACTAGTCACACCGGGGAGCTGTTTTTT. It yields the protein CASSLTGTSHTGELFF.

The rearrangement joins TRBV7-2 to TRBJ2-2; D ambiguous. Germline CDR1 SGHTA, CDR2 FQGNSA. V was trimmed by 1 base and J by 6 bases, leaving 12 bases between them. The CDR3 contains 15 residues. The CDR3 sequence is CASSLVSLTSGELFF. The CDR3 nucleotides read TGTGCCAGCAGCTTAGTGTCGTTAACGTCCGGGGAGCTGTTTTTT. Full variable domain (remainder filled in from reference TRBV7-2 and TRBJ2-2): GAGVSQSPSNKVTEKGKDVELRCDPISGHTALYWYRQSLGQGLEFLIYFQGNSAPDKSGLPSDRFSAERTGGSVSTLTIQRTQQEDSAVYLCASSLVSLTSGELFFGEGSRLTVL.

This clonotype came up a few times. The chain uses TRBV27 and TRBJ1-6; D is unresolved. The CDR3 is made up of 16 amino acids. V lost 5 bases, J lost 4 bases, and 15 bases lay in between. CDR1 and CDR2 from the germline V gene are MNHEY and SMNVEV (reference sequence). DNA for the CDR3: TGTGCCAGCAGTCCCCGAGGCAGGCAATATAATTCACCCCTCCACTTT. Translated, it gives CASSPRGRQYNSPLHF.

This clonotype came up many times. The genes are TRBV2 and TRBJ2-2, with D possibly TRBD2 on 6 matching bases. With 6 bases removed from V and 2 bases from J, the gap between germline ends came to 10 bases. This CDR3 contains 14 residues. Germline V lookup: CDR1 SNHLY, CDR2 FYNNEI. The CDR3 DNA reads as TGTGCCAGCAGGCAGGGAGGAAACACCGGGGAGCTGTTTTTT. It encodes CASRQGGNTGELFF. Filled out from reference TRBV2 and TRBJ2-2, the complete variable domain reads EPEVTQTPSHQVTQMGQEVILRCVPISNHLYFYWYRQILGQKVEFLVSFYNNEISEKSEIFDDQFSVERPDGSNFTLKIRSTKLEDSAMYFCASRQGGNTGELFFGEGSRLTVL.

This clonotype has just a few counts. The rearrangement joins TRBV9 to TRBJ2-2; no clear D. In germline, CDR1 is SGDLS, CDR2 YYNGEE. V lost 0 bases, J lost 7 bases, and 13 bases lay in between. This CDR3 spans 15 amino acids. The CDR3 spells CASSVEGRVDGELFF. The DNA of the CDR3 is TGTGCCAGCAGCGTAGAAGGCCGGGTGGACGGGGAGCTGTTTTTT.

The V gene is TRBV12-3 or TRBV12-4, the J gene TRBJ2-1; weak D call: TRBD1 (6 bases). The CDR3 is made up of 16 amino acids. With 5 bases removed from V and 0 bases from J, the gap between germline ends came to 14 bases. The CDR3 sequence: CASSGGPMSSYNEQFF. The DNA for the CDR3 is TGTGCCAGCAGTGGGGGCCCGATGAGCTCCTACAATGAGCAGTTCTTC.

A few counts support this clonotype. The V call is TRBV14, the J call TRBJ1-1, with D tentatively TRBD1 (6 bases). The germline V gene has CDR1 SGHDN and CDR2 FVKESK. Trimming stripped 1 base from V and 10 bases from J, with 16 bases between. The length of the CDR3 is 14 residues. The CDR3 loop is CASSQGGVTGTAFF. In DNA, the CDR3 is TGTGCCAGCAGCCAAGGGGGAGTTACAGGGACAGCTTTCTTT.

This clonotype was detected only a few times. The chain is built from TRBV6-2 or TRBV6-3 and TRBJ2-1, with a tentative D call TRBD2 (6 bases). V was shortened by 6 bases and J by 3 bases, with 24 bases between the two germline ends. CDR1 MNHEY and CDR2 SVGEGT come from the germline V gene. This CDR3 has 18 amino acids. In DNA form, the CDR3 reads TGTGCCAGCAGAGACAGCGGGTCGCCCGGGACTTTCTACAATGAGCAGTTCTTC. Amino acids: CASRDSGSPGTFYNEQFF.

V gene TRBV20-1 combines with J gene TRBJ1-1, with 7 positions matching TRBD1. Germline V gene lookup returns CDR1 DFQATT and CDR2 SNEGSKA (reference sequence). After removal of 4 bases from V and 1 base from J, the junction contained 3 bases not matched to a gene. This CDR3 has 13 residues. CDR3 DNA: TGCAGTGCTAAAGACAGGGAGAACACTGAAGCTTTCTTT. This encodes CSAKDRENTEAFF.

The chain recombines TRBV20-1 with TRBJ1-5; D is undetermined. Germline CDR1 is DFQATT and CDR2 is SNEGSKA (reference sequence). With 8 bases removed from V and 2 bases from J, the gap between germline ends came to 13 bases. CDR3 length: 13 amino acids. The CDR3 protein is CSLSPGGNQPQHF. The CDR3 DNA is TGCAGTCTCTCCCCGGGAGGCAATCAGCCCCAGCATTTT.

Worth noting for this clonotype: A much larger clone sits a single nucleotide away, making a read error possible. The rearrangement joins TRBV12-3 or TRBV12-4 to TRBJ1-2, with 7 bases lining up with TRBD1. This CDR3 contains 14 residues. The CDR3 sequence: CASSFTGADYGYAF. The DNA of the CDR3 is TGTGCCAGCAGTTTCACAGGGGCGGACTATGGCTACGCCTTC.

This clonotype has at least ten counts. The chain recombines TRBV28 with TRBJ1-2, with 7 bases lining up with TRBD1. V dropped 7 bases and J dropped 4; count of bases not matched to a gene: 9. Germline assignment: CDR1 MDHEN and CDR2 SYDVKM. This CDR3 is 14 amino acids long. The CDR3 DNA follows: TGTGCCAGCACAAGTGCACAGGGGAGCTATGGCTACACCTTC. It yields the protein CASTSAQGSYGYTF.

V gene TRBV4-1 combines with J gene TRBJ1-1; D may be TRBD1 (5 bases). V was cut by 0 bases and J by 4 bases, with 15 bases left in between. This CDR3 is built from 16 residues. CDR1 is MGHRA, CDR2 YSYEKL, per germline. CDR3 coding DNA: TGCGCCAGCAGCCAAGAAAGGGCCCGAGGGGCCACTGAAGCTTTCTTT. Protein sequence: CASSQERARGATEAFF.

The chain employs TRBV18 and TRBJ1-6; tentative D call: TRBD1 (5 bases). The CDR3 totals 15 residues. CDR1 and CDR2 (germline): KGHSH, LQKENI. Trimming cost V 3 bases and J 8 bases, with 14 bases left between them. In DNA, the CDR3 is TGTGCCAGCTCACCCTCCCCAGGGCAGGATTCACCCCTCCACTTT. This encodes CASSPSPGQDSPLHF.